The clone carrying this TCR beta chain came up many times. Scientists made TCR beta libraries using quantitative 5'-RACE with molecular barcodes. Each CDR3 protein gets one entry after TCRdb re-called the 5' RACE reads with MiXCR. The data show approximately 88,000 distinct CDR3 sequences, with about 9% seen just once and just over 5% held by the top ten. The sample comes from a study of CD8 T cells in ankylosing spondylitis. CDR3 length: 15 amino acids. V was cut by 1 base and J by 1 base, with 11 bases left in between. Germline CDR1 is SGHRS and CDR2 is YFSETQ. V gene TRBV5-1 combines with J gene TRBJ2-5; TRBD2 is a possible D gene (6 bases). The TCR comes from a male donor with ankylosing spondylitis or in good health (not recorded which). Sequenced input: blood, either unsorted or a sorted T cell fraction (not recorded which). CDR3 nucleotides: TGCGCCAGCAGCTTGCGTAGCGGACCCCAAGAGACCCAGTACTTC. As protein: CASSLRSGPQETQYF.